The rows below give T cell receptor beta chains drawn from one sample of a study of blood T cell repertoires in COVID-19. Assay: immunoSEQ multiplex PCR; the TCRdb copy retains only in-frame clones and omits some. The data show more than 100,000 clones, with around 84% seen just once and 2% to 2.5% held by the top ten. Material for sequencing was PBMCs or T cells enriched from blood (not recorded which). Receptors were obtained from a man aged 35 to 55 with acute COVID-19. Both conserved end residues are part of each CDR3. A D gene is named only where the DNA matches it firmly. Size tells how often a clone was seen (once, few, many) or the class of an expanded clone, and some rows leave it out.

j_call | v_call | d_call | clone_size | cdr3_nt | cdr3_aa
TRBJ2-7 | TRBV5-1 | TRBD2 | . | TGCGCCAGCAGCGCGGGACTAGTGGGCCGCGGTTCCTACGAGCAGTACTTC | CASSAGLVGRGSYEQYF
TRBJ2-1 | TRBV3-1/TRBV3-2 | TRBD2 | . | TGTGCCAGCAGCCAAGCGCTAGCGGGGGGGCCACGGCATGAGCAGTTCTTC | CASSQALAGGPRHEQFF
TRBJ1-6 | TRBV7-8 | . | . | TGTGCCAGCAGCTCCGGGGTCCTTATTTCACCCCTCCACTTT | CASSSGVLISPLHF
TRBJ2-3 | TRBV5-8 | . | . | TGTGCCAGCAGCCCTACTTTGTTAGATACGCAGTATTTT | CASSPTLLDTQYF
TRBJ2-7 | TRBV2 | . | . | TGTGCCAGCAGTGAAAAGCACAGGGATGGCTACGAGCAGTACTTC | CASSEKHRDGYEQYF
TRBJ2-4 | TRBV9 | TRBD2 | once | TGTGCCAGCAGCGTAACGGAGGATTGGGGAGGGCGGAACATTCAGTACTTC | CASSVTEDWGGRNIQYF
TRBJ2-2 | TRBV7-9 | . | . | TGTGCCAGCAGCTTAGTCCAGGCCAACACCGGGGAGCTGTTTTTT | CASSLVQANTGELFF
TRBJ1-1 | TRBV19 | TRBD1 | . | TGTGCCAGTACAAGGGGGCTGAACACTGAAGCTTTCTTT | CASTRGLNTEAFF
TRBJ1-5 | TRBV19 | . | . | TGTGCCAGTAGTCCGCGAGGGCATAGCAATCAGCCCCAGCATTTT | CASSPRGHSNQPQHF
TRBJ1-4 | TRBV5-4 | TRBD1 | . | TGTGCCAGCACCTTATGGACAGGGGGTGGCGAAAAACTGTTTTTT | CASTLWTGGGEKLFF
TRBJ1-1 | TRBV2 | . | once | TGTGCCAGCAGTGAAGAACGGGGGACGGAAGCTTTCTTT | CASSEERGTEAFF
TRBJ1-1 | TRBV7-2 | . | . | TGTGCCAGCAGTTCGGACAGTTACCCCACTGAAGCTTTCTTT | CASSSDSYPTEAFF
TRBJ1-5 | TRBV30 | TRBD1 | . | TGTGCCGCGGGACAGGGGATGCAGCCCCAGCATTTT | CAAGQGMQPQHF
TRBJ1-5 | TRBV18 | TRBD1 | few | TGTGCCAGCTCGCCGACAGGGCCGGATCAGCCCCAGCATTTT | CASSPTGPDQPQHF
TRBJ2-7 | TRBV4-2 | . | . | TGTGCCAGCAGCCAAGATCTGGCGGTAGCGGTGGTTACTTACGAGCAGTACTTC | CASSQDLAVAVVTYEQYF
TRBJ2-5 | TRBV3-1/TRBV3-2 | TRBD2 | . | TGTGCCAGCAGCCCCAGTCAACCAGCGGGGGCCCAAGAGACCCAGTACTTC | CASSPSQPAGAQETQYF
TRBJ2-2 | TRBV10-3 | . | . | TGTGCCATCAGTGTAGTTGGGGGCGGCGTATCCGGGGAGCTGTTTTTT | CAISVVGGGVSGELFF
TRBJ2-1 | TRBV5-4 | TRBD2 | . | TGTGCCAGCAGCTTAACTAGCGGAAACAATGAGCAGTTCTTC | CASSLTSGNNEQFF
TRBJ2-5 | TRBV6-5 | . | . | TGTGCCAGCAGTTACTCCTCCTTCCAAGAGACCCAGTACTTC | CASSYSSFQETQYF
TRBJ2-7 | TRBV13 | . | . | TGTGCCAGTCACGGCCCAGGGCCCGCGTACTTC | CASHGPGPAYF
TRBJ1-3 | TRBV5-3 | TRBD1 | . | TGTGCCAGAAGCGACAGGGACAGGCGAAACACCATATATTTT | CARSDRDRRNTIYF
TRBJ2-7 | TRBV10-1 | . | . | TGCGCCAGCAGTGATGGAGGTCGGTTCGAGCAGTACTTC | CASSDGGRFEQYF